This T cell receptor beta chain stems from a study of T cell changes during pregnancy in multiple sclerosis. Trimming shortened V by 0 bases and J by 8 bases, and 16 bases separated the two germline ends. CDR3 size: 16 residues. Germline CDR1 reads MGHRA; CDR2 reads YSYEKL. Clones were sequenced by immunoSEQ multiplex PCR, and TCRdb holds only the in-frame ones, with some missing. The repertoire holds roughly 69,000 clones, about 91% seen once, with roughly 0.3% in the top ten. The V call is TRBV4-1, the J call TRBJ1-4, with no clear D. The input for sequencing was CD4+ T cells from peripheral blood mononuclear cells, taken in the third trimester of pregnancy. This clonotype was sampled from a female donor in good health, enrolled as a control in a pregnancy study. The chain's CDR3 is CASSQDGWREVEKLFF. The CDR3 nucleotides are TGCGCCAGCAGCCAAGATGGATGGCGGGAAGTGGAAAAACTGTTTTTT.